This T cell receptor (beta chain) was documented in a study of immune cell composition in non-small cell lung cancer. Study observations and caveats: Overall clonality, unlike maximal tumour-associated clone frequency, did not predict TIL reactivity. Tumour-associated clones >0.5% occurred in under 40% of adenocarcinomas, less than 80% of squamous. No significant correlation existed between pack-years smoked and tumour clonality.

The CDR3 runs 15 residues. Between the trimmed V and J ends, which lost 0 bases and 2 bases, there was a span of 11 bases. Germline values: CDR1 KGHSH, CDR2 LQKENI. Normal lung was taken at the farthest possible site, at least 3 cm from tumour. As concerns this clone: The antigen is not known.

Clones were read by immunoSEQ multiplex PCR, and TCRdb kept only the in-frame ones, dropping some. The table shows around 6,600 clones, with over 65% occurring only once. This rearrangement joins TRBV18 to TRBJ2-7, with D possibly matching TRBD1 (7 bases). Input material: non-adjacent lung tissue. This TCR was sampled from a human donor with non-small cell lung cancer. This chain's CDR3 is CASSPPTGTPYEQYF. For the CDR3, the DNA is TGTGCCAGCTCACCACCGACAGGGACTCCCTACGAGCAGTACTTC.